This paragraph covers one T cell receptor beta chain sequence. Its antigen is not identified. Sequencing used immunoSEQ multiplex PCR; TCRdb keeps in-frame clones, though not all of them. The sample gives about 86,000 clones, more than 70% of which show up once; roughly 2.3% is in the top ten. The CDR3 has 16 amino acids. V lost 2 bases and J lost 6; bases outside the gene matches: 11. The germline V gene encodes CDR1 SGHKS and CDR2 YYEKEE (reference sequence). This specimen belongs to a study of T cell responses to AZD1222 COVID-19 vaccine. Study-wide results and limits: Two AZD1222 administrations were followed by greater Spike-specific TCR breadth and depth.

This TCR came from an adult in good health. The J gene is TRBJ2-1, the V gene TRBV5-5; TRBD1 aligns across 7 bases. Specimen: peripheral blood, collected on day 0 of AZD1222 vaccination. In DNA form, the CDR3 reads TGTGCCAGCAGCTTAAGGGGACAGATGACAGGCAATGAGCAGTTCTTC. Residues: CASSLRGQMTGNEQFF.